Detailed here is one TCR beta chain. V lost 3 bases to trimming and J lost 2 bases, with 11 bases between them. CDR1 and CDR2 (germline): ENHRY, SYGVKD. This CDR3 is built from 14 residues. TCRdb redid the calling of the RT-PCR reads with MiXCR, one entry per CDR3 protein. In the table there are fewer than 800,000 distinct CDR3 sequences, 11% to 15% of which are singletons. This TCR came from a female donor in good health, serving as a healthy control. The rearrangement uses TRBV10-3 and TRBJ2-7; no definite D call. The specimen was memory CD4+ T cells from blood. As DNA, the CDR3 is TGTGCCATCAGTGACCCAGTCTTGGCCTACGAGCAGTACTTC. Its translation: CAISDPVLAYEQYF.